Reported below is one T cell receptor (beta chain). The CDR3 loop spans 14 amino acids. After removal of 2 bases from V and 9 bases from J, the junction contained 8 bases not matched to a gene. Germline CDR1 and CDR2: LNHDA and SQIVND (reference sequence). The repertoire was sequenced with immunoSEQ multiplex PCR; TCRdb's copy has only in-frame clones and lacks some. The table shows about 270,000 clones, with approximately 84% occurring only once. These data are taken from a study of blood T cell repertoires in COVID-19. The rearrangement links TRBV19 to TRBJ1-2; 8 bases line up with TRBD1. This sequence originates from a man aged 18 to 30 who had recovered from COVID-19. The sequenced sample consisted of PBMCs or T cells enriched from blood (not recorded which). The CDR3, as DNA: TGTGCCAGTAGTATAACGAGCAGGGGGCATAGCTACACCTTC. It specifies CASSITSRGHSYTF.